The present TCR beta chain was sequenced within a study of regulatory dendritic cells for organ transplantation. Findings and limits, study-wide: Memory CD8+ clonal expansion seemed more limited with regulatory than mature dendritic cells.

Worth noting for this clone: Its antigen is not identified.

Trimming left V 3 bases short and J 6 bases short, with 9 bases between. Germline V gene lookup returns CDR1 KGHSH and CDR2 LQKENI. The CDR3 totals 13 residues. CD4+ or CD8+ T cells were sorted as naive CD45RA+ or memory CD45RO+. Sequenced by immunoSEQ multiplex PCR; TCRdb stores in-frame clones only, minus some. The sample lists 30,000 to 35,000 clones, around nine tenths occurring once. The sequenced sample consisted of naive CD4+ T cells from blood. Described subset: CD45RA+ naive T cells. The chain links TRBV18 to TRBJ2-4; unclear D gene. The TCR originated in a human donor in good health. This CDR3 reads CASSPSLGNIQYF. CDR3 DNA sequence: TGTGCCAGCTCACCCAGTCTTGGAAACATTCAGTACTTC.